This passage covers 19 T cell receptor beta chains from one sample sequenced in a study of T cell responses to AZD1222 COVID-19 vaccine. Generated by immunoSEQ multiplex PCR, the TCRdb table keeps only in-frame clones and is missing some. The sample holds about 79,000 clones, about four fifths seen once. The specimen comprised peripheral blood, sampled 28 days after the second AZD1222 dose. The source of these receptors is an adult who received the AZD1222 COVID-19 vaccine.

The gene calls are TRBV29-1 and TRBJ2-7; 11 bases match TRBD2. Germline CDR1 is SQVTM and CDR2 is ANQGSEA. This CDR3 has 13 residues. The junction had 3 bases not matched to a gene; V was cut back by 4 bases and J by 4 bases. In DNA form, the CDR3 reads TGCAGCGTTGGGGGGACTAGCGGATACGAGCAGTACTTC. The encoded protein is CSVGGTSGYEQYF.

This clone has just a few counts. The chain has TRBV9 and TRBJ2-1; TRBD2 aligns across 9 bases. Germline V gene sequence: CDR1 SGDLS, CDR2 YYNGEE. Losses at the gene ends were 0 bases for V and 9 bases for J; bases not matched to a gene: 10. The CDR3 sequence is 16 residues long. CDR3 loop: CASSVGPSGNSGEQFF. The CDR3 DNA follows: TGTGCCAGCAGCGTAGGCCCTAGCGGGAATAGTGGTGAGCAGTTCTTC.

The chain has TRBV7-9 and TRBJ2-1; 10 nucleotides line up with TRBD2. After removal of 5 bases from V and 2 bases from J, the junction contained 6 bases not matched to a gene. Germline CDR1 and CDR2: SEHNR and FQNEAQ (reference sequence). The CDR3 runs to 16 residues. CDR3 in DNA: TGTGCCAGCAGCCCCTGGACTAGCGGAGCCTACAATGAGCAGTTCTTC. It yields the protein CASSPWTSGAYNEQFF.

The chain carries TRBV28 and TRBJ2-7; D is undetermined. The CDR3 is 13 amino acids. Germline V gives CDR1 MDHEN, CDR2 SYDVKM. V was shortened by 7 bases and J by 6 bases, with 16 bases between the two germline ends. The CDR3 reads CASKIPLQVEQYF. As DNA, the CDR3 is TGTGCCAGCAAGATTCCTCTCCAGGTCGAGCAGTACTTC.

This clone was recorded a few times. V and J are TRBV7-2 and TRBJ1-1, with 7 nucleotides matching TRBD1. Trimming at V came to 6 bases and at J to 1 base, leaving 5 bases not matched to a gene. The CDR3 spans 14 residues. Germline-derived CDR1 and CDR2 are SGHTA and FQGNSA. Written as DNA, the CDR3 is TGTGCCAGCAGGACAGGGATCCAGAACACTGAAGCTTTCTTT. Translation gives CASRTGIQNTEAFF.

In its sample, this clone was seen once. This sequence joins TRBV5-1 and TRBJ2-7; perhaps TRBD1 as D (5 bases). CDR1 is SGHRS and CDR2 is YFSETQ in the germline V gene. This CDR3 has 15 amino acids. Between the trimmed V and J ends, which lost 2 bases and 3 bases, there was a span of 15 bases. The CDR3 DNA reads as TGCGCCAGCAGCTTAGGCCACGGGCAGGGCTACGAGCAGTACTTC. This gives the protein CASSLGHGQGYEQYF.

The rearrangement links TRBV5-1 to TRBJ1-1; 8 bases map to TRBD1. Germline V lookup: CDR1 SGHRS, CDR2 YFSETQ. V lost 4 bases to trimming and J lost 4 bases; unmatched junction nucleotides: 6. This CDR3 contains 14 residues. CDR3 loop: CASSQGQGTTEAFF. The DNA of the CDR3 is TGCGCCAGCAGCCAAGGACAGGGTACCACTGAAGCTTTCTTT.

J is TRBJ2-6 and V is TRBV28; D may correspond to TRBD1 or TRBD2 (5 bases each). The CDR3 contains 16 residues. The V gene's germline CDR1 is MDHEN and CDR2 SYDVKM. V lost 2 bases and J 0 bases, leaving 8 bases between the germline ends. The CDR3 DNA sequence: TGTGCCAGCAGTTTACGAGGGGCCTCTGGGGCCAACGTCCTGACTTTC. This gives the protein CASSLRGASGANVLTF. Supplemented by reference TRBV28 and TRBJ2-6, the full variable domain reads DVKVTQSSRYLVKRTGEKVFLECVQDMDHENMFWYRQDPGLGLRLIYFSYDVKMKEKGDIPEGYSVSREKKERFSLILESASTNQTSMYLCASSLRGASGANVLTFGAGSRLTVL.

V and J are TRBV2 and TRBJ1-5, with a possible D match to TRBD1 (6 bases). Germline-derived CDR1 and CDR2 are SNHLY and FYNNEI. The CDR3 is 15 residues long. V dropped 1 base and J dropped 4 bases, with 11 bases sitting between them. CDR3 DNA sequence: TGTGCCAGCAGTGAAGAGACAGGCGATAATCAGCCCCAGCATTTT. Its translation is CASSEETGDNQPQHF.

The chain couples TRBV3-1 (or the pseudogene TRBV3-2) to TRBJ1-4; a possible D gene is TRBD1 (6 bases). This CDR3 spans 16 amino acids. From germline, CDR1 is LGHDT and CDR2 YNNKEL (reference sequence). The ends were cut back, 0 bases at V and 1 base at J, with 9 bases in the middle. The CDR3 reads CASSQDLGGTNEKLFF. CDR3 DNA sequence: TGTGCCAGCAGCCAAGATTTAGGGGGAACTAATGAAAAACTGTTTTTT.

The CDR3 reads CASSRTGEQGYTF. The CDR3 nucleotides are TGTGCCAGCAGTCGGACAGGGGAACAGGGCTACACCTTC. V and J are TRBV6-5 and TRBJ1-2; 9 bases align to TRBD1. CDR1 and CDR2 from the germline V gene are MNHEY and SVGAGI. CDR3 length: 13 residues. V lost 5 bases, J lost 8 bases, and 6 bases stayed unmatched.

This clone showed up just once. This chain links TRBV19 with TRBJ2-7; 7 nucleotides agree with TRBD1. Trimming took 4 bases from V and 0 from J; bases not matched to a gene: 6. This CDR3 region has 15 residues. CDR1 and CDR2 from the germline V gene are LNHDA and SQIVND (reference sequence). CDR3 protein: CASSKERGLSYEQYF. As DNA, the CDR3 is TGTGCCAGTAGTAAAGAAAGGGGGCTCTCCTACGAGCAGTACTTC.

This rearrangement joins TRBV28 to TRBJ1-5; tentative D call: TRBD1 (5 bases). This CDR3 contains 18 residues. Germline V gives CDR1 MDHEN, CDR2 SYDVKM. The ends were cut back, 4 bases at V and 2 bases at J, with 21 bases in the middle. The CDR3 reads CASSSPLGAGEGNQPQHF. The CDR3 bases are TGTGCCAGCAGTTCTCCCCTCGGAGCGGGGGAAGGCAATCAGCCCCAGCATTTT.

V usage is TRBV30 and J usage is TRBJ2-5; the D gene is possibly TRBD1 (5 bases). This CDR3 spans 12 amino acids. The germline V gene has CDR1 GTSNPN and CDR2 SVGIG (reference sequence). V dropped 5 bases and J dropped 4 bases, with 11 bases sitting between them. The CDR3 region has the DNA TGTGCCTGGGGCAGGGTTCTAGAGACCCAGTACTTC. Protein sequence: CAWGRVLETQYF.

CDR3 nucleotides: TGTGCCAGCAGCCAACCGATAGCGGGAGGTGCAGATACGCAGTATTTT. Its protein is CASSQPIAGGADTQYF. The rearrangement links TRBV3-1 (or the pseudogene TRBV3-2) to TRBJ2-3; 10 nucleotides line up with TRBD2. The CDR3 has 16 amino acids. V lost 2 bases and J lost 4; bases outside the gene matches: 6. CDR1 LGHDT and CDR2 YNNKEL come from the germline V gene (reference sequence).

CDR3 in DNA: TGTGCCTGGAGCCGGGACTTCTACGAGCAGTACTTC. It translates to CAWSRDFYEQYF. The V and J genes are TRBV30 and TRBJ2-7; TRBD2 is a possible D gene (6 bases). The CDR3 runs 12 residues. Trimming took 3 bases from V and 3 from J, leaving 9 bases between them. From germline, CDR1 is GTSNPN and CDR2 SVGIG (reference sequence). Complete variable domain (other parts from reference TRBV30 and TRBJ2-7): SQTIHQWPATLVQPVGSPLSLECTVEGTSNPNLYWYRQAAGRGLQLLFYSVGIGQISSEVPQNLSASRPQDRQFILSSKKLLLSDSGFYLCAWSRDFYEQYFGPGTRLTVT.

The V gene is TRBV12-3 or TRBV12-4, the J gene TRBJ1-1; D gene ambiguous. The CDR3 totals 12 residues. Between the trimmed V and J ends, which lost 7 bases and 0 bases, there was a span of 6 bases. CDR3 DNA sequence: TGTGCCAGCACAGCTATGAACACTGAAGCTTTCTTT. Encoded protein: CASTAMNTEAFF.

This rearrangement joins TRBV4-3 to TRBJ2-2; 14 bases are shared with TRBD2. The CDR3 is 18 residues long. V gave up 4 bases and J gave up 5 bases; unmatched junction bases: 9. CDR1 is LGHNA and CDR2 is YSLEER in the germline V gene. The CDR3 sequence is CASSPAGLAGGLTGELFF. CDR3 sequence (DNA): TGCGCCAGCAGCCCCGCCGGACTAGCGGGAGGATTAACCGGGGAGCTGTTTTTT.

This clone turned up a few times. V and J are TRBV28 and TRBJ1-6; a weak D match, TRBD1 (6 bases). The CDR3 is 18 residues long. Germline CDR1 and CDR2: MDHEN and SYDVKM. Trimming removed 5 bases from V and 5 bases from J, with 22 bases in between. CDR3 region: CASSPDTGFTQNNSPLHF. Here the CDR3 DNA reads TGTGCCAGCAGTCCTGATACAGGGTTTACCCAGAATAATTCACCCCTCCACTTT.